The 8 T cell receptor beta chains reported below all come from one sample, sequenced in a study of PD-L1 blockade in urothelial cancer. Clones were sequenced by immunoSEQ multiplex PCR, and TCRdb holds only the in-frame ones, with some missing. The profile shows tens of thousands of clones, about 89% of them singletons. Sample time point: peripheral blood 6 weeks after treatment start. Here the sequenced sample was PBMCs, taken around atezolizumab (anti-PD-L1) treatment. These receptors were obtained from a man in his sixties or seventies with urothelial cancer.

The chain combines TRBV10-3 with TRBJ2-7; tentative D call: TRBD2 (6 bases). CDR1 is ENHRY and CDR2 is SYGVKD in the germline V gene. V shed 10 bases and J shed 3 bases, with 19 bases lying between them. The CDR3 loop spans 14 amino acids. The CDR3, as DNA: TGTGCCACCTCCGGGGACTCATTTAACTACGAGCAGTACTTC. It specifies CATSGDSFNYEQYF.

V and J are TRBV5-1 and TRBJ2-3, with 8 bases matching TRBD2. The germline CDR1 and CDR2 sequences are SGHRS and YFSETQ. The junction had 4 bases not matched to a gene; V was cut back by 0 bases and J by 4 bases. This CDR3 is built from 15 residues. As DNA, the CDR3 is TGCGCCAGCAGCTTGGCCTCGGGGGGGTCAGATACGCAGTATTTT. Translated, it gives CASSLASGGSDTQYF.

This chain connects TRBV19 to TRBJ2-3; tentatively, D is TRBD1 (5 bases). CDR3 length: 13 amino acids. The germline CDR1 and CDR2 sequences are LNHDA and SQIVND (reference sequence). The ends were cut back, 7 bases at V and 6 bases at J, with 14 bases in the middle. The CDR3 sequence: CASKGRAVDTQYF. Here the CDR3 DNA reads TGTGCCAGTAAGGGCAGGGCCGTGGATACGCAGTATTTT.

The chain links TRBV2 to TRBJ2-7, with 9 bases lining up with TRBD1. Germline assignment: CDR1 SNHLY and CDR2 FYNNEI. This CDR3 region has 12 residues. V was clipped by 7 bases and J by 4 bases; unmatched bases: 2. CDR3 loop: CASIQGAYEQYF. Written as DNA, the CDR3 is TGTGCCAGCATACAGGGGGCTTACGAGCAGTACTTC.

V usage is TRBV7-3 and J usage is TRBJ1-1; D gene ambiguous. This CDR3 is 14 amino acids long. Looked up from germline, CDR1 is SGHTA and CDR2 is FQGTGA. V was trimmed by 5 bases and J by 1 base, leaving 11 bases between them. CDR3 bases: TGTGCCAGCAGCCCCGGGCGGGGGAACACTGAAGCTTTCTTT. Translation: CASSPGRGNTEAFF.

This sequence joins TRBV11-2 and TRBJ2-1; 7 bases align to TRBD2. The CDR3 sequence is 16 residues long. Germline V lookup: CDR1 SGHAT, CDR2 FQNNGV. The V and J ends lost 5 bases and 4 bases, in that order; junction bases with no gene match: 11. The CDR3 nucleotides are TGTGCCAGCAGCAAGCTCCTAGCGGAGGGGTACAATGAGCAGTTCTTC. Protein sequence: CASSKLLAEGYNEQFF.

The chain has TRBV7-2 and TRBJ2-1; TRBD2 matches at 8 bases. The junction had 6 bases not matched to a gene; V was cut back by 1 base and J by 7 bases. Germline loops: CDR1 SGHTA, CDR2 FQGNSA. The CDR3 is 15 amino acids. The CDR3 nucleotides are TGTGCCAGCAGCTTAGGTGTCGGGAGGGGTAATGAGCAGTTCTTC. Its protein product is CASSLGVGRGNEQFF.

This rearrangement joins TRBV7-2 to TRBJ2-7; 13 nucleotides align to TRBD2. J lost 3 bases, V lost 5 bases, and 7 bases had no gene match. The CDR3 contains 16 residues. The germline V gene has CDR1 SGHTA and CDR2 FQGNSA. The CDR3 DNA reads as TGTGCCAGCAGCCCCACTACTAGCGGGAGGGACTACGAGCAGTACTTC. Protein: CASSPTTSGRDYEQYF.